The T cell receptor (beta chain) described here comes from a study of ipilimumab plus nivolumab after autologous stem cell transplantation. Overall study results and limits: The authors say TCR, Treg and microbiome findings warrant further study.

Trimming took 5 bases from V and 2 from J; bases not matched to a gene: 7. The germline V gene has CDR1 SGHTA and CDR2 FQGNSA. The CDR3 sequence is 15 residues long. Some clones are missing from TCRdb's copy, which holds only in-frame ones; the method was immunoSEQ multiplex PCR. The sample has about 47,000 clones; approximately 90% are singletons. Points on this clone: Its cognate antigen is unknown.

Ipilimumab, 1 mg/kg, started 14 to 28 days after autologous transplant. This receptor was taken from a male donor with multiple myeloma. This specimen consisted of PBMCs, obtained in a trial of ipilimumab plus nivolumab as post-transplant consolidation. The rearrangement links TRBV7-2 to TRBJ2-7; TRBD1 aligns across 9 bases. CDR3 coding DNA: TGTGCCAGCAGCGTACAGGGGGCCTTTACCTACGAGCAGTACTTC. Its protein product is CASSVQGAFTYEQYF.